What follows is one T cell receptor (beta chain) and its context. The antigen remains undetermined. Germline lookup yields CDR1 SGHDT and CDR2 YYEEEE. V was pared by 2 bases and J by 2 bases, with 5 bases between. CDR3 length equals 13 residues. The authors reverse transcribed all of the isolated RNA, so sequencing captured expressed TCRB transcripts. TCRdb keeps only in-frame clones here, not all; method: immunoSEQ multiplex PCR. This table holds 300,000 to 400,000 clones, 9.6% found once. These data are taken from a study of beta chain features in type 1 diabetes. The study's findings and limits: In every one of the four CD4+ subsets, TCRB CDR3s were moderately but significantly shorter in Type 1 diabetes patients.

Sequencing used central memory CD4+ T cells from blood. The sequence was collected from a man aged 30-40 years with type 1 diabetes. The chain recombines TRBV5-6 with TRBJ2-1; D remains unclear. The CDR3 coding sequence is TGTGCCAGCAGCTTAAGGACCTACAATGAGCAGTTCTTC. It translates to CASSLRTYNEQFF.